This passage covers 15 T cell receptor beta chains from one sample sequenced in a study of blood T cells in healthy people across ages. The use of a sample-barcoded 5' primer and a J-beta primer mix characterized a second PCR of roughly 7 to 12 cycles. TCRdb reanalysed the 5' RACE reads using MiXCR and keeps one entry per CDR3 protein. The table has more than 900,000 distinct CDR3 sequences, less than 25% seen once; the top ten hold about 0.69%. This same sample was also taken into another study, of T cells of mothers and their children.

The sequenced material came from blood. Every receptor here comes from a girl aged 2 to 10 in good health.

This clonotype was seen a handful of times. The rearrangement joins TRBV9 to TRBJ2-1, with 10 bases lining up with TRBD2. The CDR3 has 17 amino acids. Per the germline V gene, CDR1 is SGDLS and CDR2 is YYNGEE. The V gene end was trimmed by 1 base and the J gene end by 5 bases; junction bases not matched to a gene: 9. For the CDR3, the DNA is TGTGCCAGCAGCGTACCCACAGCGGGAGGGACTAACAATGAGCAGTTCTTC. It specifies CASSVPTAGGTNNEQFF.

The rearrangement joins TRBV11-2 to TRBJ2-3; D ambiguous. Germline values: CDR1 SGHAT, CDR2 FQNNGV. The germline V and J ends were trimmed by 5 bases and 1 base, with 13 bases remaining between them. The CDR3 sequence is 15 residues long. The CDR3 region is CASSPSPIGTDTQYF. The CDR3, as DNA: TGTGCCAGCAGCCCATCCCCGATCGGCACAGATACGCAGTATTTT.

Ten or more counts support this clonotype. DNA for the CDR3: TGCGCCAGCAGCCAAGATCGACAGGTCTACGAGCAGTACTTC. This sequence encodes CASSQDRQVYEQYF. The chain carries TRBV4-1 and TRBJ2-7; TRBD1 might be the D (6 bases). V was cut by 0 bases and J by 3 bases, with 9 bases left in between. The germline CDR1 and CDR2 sequences are MGHRA and YSYEKL. The CDR3 totals 14 residues.

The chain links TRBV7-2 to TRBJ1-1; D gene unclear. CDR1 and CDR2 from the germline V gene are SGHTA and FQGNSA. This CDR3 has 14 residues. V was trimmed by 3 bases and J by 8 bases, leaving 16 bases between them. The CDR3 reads CASSFHKGQPEAFF. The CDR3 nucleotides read TGTGCCAGCAGCTTCCACAAAGGGCAGCCAGAAGCTTTCTTT.

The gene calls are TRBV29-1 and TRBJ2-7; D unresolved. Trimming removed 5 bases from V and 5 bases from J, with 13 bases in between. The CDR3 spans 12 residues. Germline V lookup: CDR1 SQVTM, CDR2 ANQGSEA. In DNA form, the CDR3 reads TGCAGCGTTAGGCAGAGCCCCCACGAGCAGTACTTC. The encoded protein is CSVRQSPHEQYF.

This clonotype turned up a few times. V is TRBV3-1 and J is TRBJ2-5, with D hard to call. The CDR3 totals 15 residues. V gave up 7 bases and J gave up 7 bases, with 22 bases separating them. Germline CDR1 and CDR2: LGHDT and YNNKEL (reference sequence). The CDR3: CASTGRSSDWGTQYF. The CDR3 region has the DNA TGTGCCAGCACCGGACGGTCCTCTGATTGGGGGACCCAGTACTTC.

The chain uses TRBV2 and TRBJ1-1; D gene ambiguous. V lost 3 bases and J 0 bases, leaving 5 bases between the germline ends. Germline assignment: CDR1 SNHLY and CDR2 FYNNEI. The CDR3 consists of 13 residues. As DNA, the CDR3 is TGTGCCAGCAGTGATGAGATGAACACTGAAGCTTTCTTT. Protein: CASSDEMNTEAFF.

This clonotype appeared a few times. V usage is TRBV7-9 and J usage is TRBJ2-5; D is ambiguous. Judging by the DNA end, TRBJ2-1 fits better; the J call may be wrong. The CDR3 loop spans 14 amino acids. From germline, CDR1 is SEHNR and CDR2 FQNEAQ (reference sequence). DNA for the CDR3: TGTGCCAGCAGCCCCATATTCGATGTCGGTGAGCAGTTCTTC. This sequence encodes CASSPIFDVGEQFF.

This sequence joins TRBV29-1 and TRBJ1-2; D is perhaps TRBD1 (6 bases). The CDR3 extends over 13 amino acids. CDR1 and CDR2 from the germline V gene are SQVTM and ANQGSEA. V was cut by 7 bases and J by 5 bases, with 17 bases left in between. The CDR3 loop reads CSAIRQAEYGYTF. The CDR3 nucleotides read TGCAGCGCCATCCGACAGGCCGAGTATGGCTACACCTTC.

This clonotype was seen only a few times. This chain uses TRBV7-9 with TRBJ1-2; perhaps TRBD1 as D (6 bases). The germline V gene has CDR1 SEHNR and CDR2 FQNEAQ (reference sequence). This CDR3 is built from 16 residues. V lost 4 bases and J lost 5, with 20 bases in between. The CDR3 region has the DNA TGTGCCAGCAGCTCCACCGGGACATCCGAACTTTATGGCTACACCTTC. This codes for CASSSTGTSELYGYTF.

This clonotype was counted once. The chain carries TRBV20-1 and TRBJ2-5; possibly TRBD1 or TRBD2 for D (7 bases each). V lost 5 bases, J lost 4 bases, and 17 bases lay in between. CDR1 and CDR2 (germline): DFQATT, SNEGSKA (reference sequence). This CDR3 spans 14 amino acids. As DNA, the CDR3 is TGCAGTGCTTGGGACAGATCGGGAGGAGAGACCCAGTACTTC. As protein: CSAWDRSGGETQYF.

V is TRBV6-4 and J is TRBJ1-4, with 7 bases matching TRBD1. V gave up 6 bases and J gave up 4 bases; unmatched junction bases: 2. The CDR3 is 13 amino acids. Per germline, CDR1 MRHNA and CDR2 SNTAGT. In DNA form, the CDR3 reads TGTGCCAGCAGGGACAGGAATAATGAAAAACTGTTTTTT. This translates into CASRDRNNEKLFF.

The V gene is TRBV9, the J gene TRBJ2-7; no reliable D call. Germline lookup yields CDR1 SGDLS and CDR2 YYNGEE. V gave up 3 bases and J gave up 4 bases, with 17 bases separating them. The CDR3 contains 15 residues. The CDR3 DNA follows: TGTGCCAGCAGCGCTATGCCGGCACCTTCTTACGAGCAGTACTTC. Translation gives CASSAMPAPSYEQYF. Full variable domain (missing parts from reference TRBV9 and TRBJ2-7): DSGVTQTPKHLITATGQRVTLRCSPRSGDLSVYWYQQSLDQGLQFLIQYYNGEERAKGNILERFSAQQFPDLHSELNLSSLELGDSALYFCASSAMPAPSYEQYFGPGTRLTVT.

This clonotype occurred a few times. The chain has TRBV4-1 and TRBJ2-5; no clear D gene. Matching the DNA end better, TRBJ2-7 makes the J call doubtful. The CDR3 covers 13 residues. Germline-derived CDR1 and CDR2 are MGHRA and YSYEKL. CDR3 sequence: CASSYQLGYEQYF. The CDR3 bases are TGCGCCAGCAGCTATCAACTGGGATACGAGCAGTACTTC.

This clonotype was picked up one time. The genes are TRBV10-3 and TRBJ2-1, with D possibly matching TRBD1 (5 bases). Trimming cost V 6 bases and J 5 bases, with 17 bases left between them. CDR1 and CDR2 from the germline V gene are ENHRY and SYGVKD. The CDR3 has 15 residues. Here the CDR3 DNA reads TGTGCCATCAGGGAGCTCCAGGGTTACAACAATGAGCAGTTCTTC. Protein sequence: CAIRELQGYNNEQFF.